This TCR beta chain was recorded in a study of T cells expressing NK-cell markers. Points from the study as a whole: Also leading the CD3+CD56-NKG2C+ fraction in several donors were these clonotypes. It was still unclear whether expanded NKG2C+ T cell clones were HCMV specific.

Libraries used 5'RACE template switching adding universal primer site and UMIs. TCRdb reprocessed the 5' RACE reads, keeping one entry per CDR3 protein, no DNA. The ten most abundant clones cover roughly 1.4% of a sample with about 460,000 distinct CDR3 sequences. As concerns this clonotype: As yet, its antigen is unknown.

The CDR3 is 14 amino acids. The V gene's germline CDR1 is MNHEY and CDR2 SVGAGI. V usage is TRBV6-5 and J usage is TRBJ2-7; TCRdb selects TRBD1, and the lack of DNA leaves this call unchecked. The receptor comes from a woman between 50 and 59 years old in good health. Sequenced sample: blood T cells: a sorted CD56 or NKG2C T cell subset, CD4+ or CD8+ T cells, or bulk PBMC T cells (not recorded which). This CDR3 is CASRRTGVSYEQYF.